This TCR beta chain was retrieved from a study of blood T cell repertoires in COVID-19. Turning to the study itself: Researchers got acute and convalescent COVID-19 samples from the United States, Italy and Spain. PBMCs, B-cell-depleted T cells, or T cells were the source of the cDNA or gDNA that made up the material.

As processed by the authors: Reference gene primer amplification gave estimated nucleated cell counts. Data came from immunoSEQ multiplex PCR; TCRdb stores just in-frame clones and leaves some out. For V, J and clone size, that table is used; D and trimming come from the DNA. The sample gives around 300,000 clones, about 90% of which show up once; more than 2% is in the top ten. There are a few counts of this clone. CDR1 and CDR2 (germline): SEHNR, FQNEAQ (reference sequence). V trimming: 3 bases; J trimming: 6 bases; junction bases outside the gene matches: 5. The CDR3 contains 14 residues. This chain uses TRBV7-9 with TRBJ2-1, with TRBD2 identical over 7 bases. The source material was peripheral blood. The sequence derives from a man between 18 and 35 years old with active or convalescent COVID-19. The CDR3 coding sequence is TGTGCCAGCAGCTTGCGGGAGAGGGTCAATGAGCAGTTCTTC. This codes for CASSLRERVNEQFF.